This entry describes one T cell receptor beta chain. The target antigen is unknown. The CDR3 has 15 amino acids. V was trimmed by 5 bases and J by 5 bases, leaving 18 bases between them. Germline-derived CDR1 and CDR2 are SGHVS and FNYEAQ. Every donor was a healthy person donating bone marrow. Primers for the PCR totalled 60 Vbeta and 13 Jbeta. The repertoire was sequenced with immunoSEQ multiplex PCR; TCRdb's copy has only in-frame clones and lacks some. The table lists some 180,000 clones, 65% to 90% of them singletons. The sample comes from a study of cytomegalovirus exposure and HLA in healthy donors. Study results and limitations: Later analysis placed DRB1 highest and HLA-C lowest in TCR association rates, which differed by HLA locus. Most of the TCR beta V segments (in an earlier analysis) were productive either about 90% or about 30% of the time.

Sequenced sample: PBMCs. The chain employs TRBV7-6 and TRBJ1-1; TRBD1 is a possible D gene (5 bases). This clonotype originated in a woman between 50 and 59 years old in good health and CMV-seronegative. The CDR3 region has the DNA TGTGCCAGCAGCCCTCCCAGACAGCGTTGGACTGAAGCTTTCTTT. Residues: CASSPPRQRWTEAFF.